A selection of T cell receptor beta chains follows, all from one sample in a study of cytomegalovirus exposure and HLA in healthy donors. The method was immunoSEQ multiplex PCR; TCRdb's version includes in-frame clones alone and lacks a portion of them. Of approximately 60,000 clones in the sample, 65% to 90% were seen once. The specimen sequenced was PBMCs. These receptors were taken from a man younger than 45 in good health and CMV-seronegative. Each CDR3 is given with its conserved first and last residue. D genes are given only for firm matches. Some rows have no size entry. The others give once, few or many, or a class for an expanded clone.

TRBV9	TRBJ2-5	.	.	TGTGCCAGCAGCGTAGAAGGTAGCGGCCAAGAGACCCAGTACTTC	CASSVEGSGQETQYF
TRBV7-3	TRBJ1-1	.	.	TGTGCCAGCAGCTTAGGGGAGGGGTTTGAAGCTTTCTTT	CASSLGEGFEAFF
TRBV19	TRBJ1-1	TRBD1	.	TGTGCCAGTAGTATCTCGGGGACAGACACTGAAGCTTTCTTT	CASSISGTDTEAFF
TRBV7-3	TRBJ2-2	.	once	TGTGCCAGCCAGGGGAGGGGGGGCACCGGGGAGCTGTTTTTT	CASQGRGGTGELFF
TRBV27	TRBJ1-1	TRBD1	.	TGTGCCAGCAGTTCCGGACAGGGAAAAGGGTACACTGAAGCTTTCTTT	CASSSGQGKGYTEAFF
TRBV25-1	TRBJ2-7	TRBD1	.	TGTGCCAGCAGTACTTGGGACAGGGGCTACGAGCAGTACTTC	CASSTWDRGYEQYF
TRBV7-2	TRBJ2-3	TRBD2	.	TGTGCCAGCAGCAGAACTAGCGGGAGTTGGGCAGATACGCAGTATTTT	CASSRTSGSWADTQYF
TRBV6-1	TRBJ2-7	TRBD1	.	TGTGCCAGCAGTGTAGAACAGGGGGCTGTCTACGAGCAGTACTTC	CASSVEQGAVYEQYF
TRBV6-5	TRBJ1-2	.	.	TGTGCCAGCAAGGGAGATAACTATGGCTACACCTTC	CASKGDNYGYTF
TRBV13	TRBJ2-3	.	.	TGTGCCAGCAGCTTAGAGGCTAGCCCAGATACGCAGTATTTT	CASSLEASPDTQYF
TRBV19	TRBJ2-4	TRBD1	.	TGTGCCAGTAGTACGACAGGGATCCTATCCAAAAACATTCAGTACTTC	CASSTTGILSKNIQYF
TRBV27	TRBJ2-1	TRBD2	.	TGTGCCAGCAGTTTGCAGGGACTAGCGGGAGGGCCCGACAATGAGCAGTTCTTC	CASSLQGLAGGPDNEQFF
TRBV2	TRBJ2-7	TRBD1	.	TGTGCCAGCAGTGGAGGACAGGGTAGCAACGAGCAGTACTTC	CASSGGQGSNEQYF
TRBV9	TRBJ2-2	TRBD1	.	TGTGCCAGCAGCGCCCGGACAGGGGTAATCGGGGAGCTGTTTTTT	CASSARTGVIGELFF
TRBV7-8	TRBJ1-3	.	.	TGTGCCAGCAGGAGCGAGAGATTCTCTGGAAACACCATATATTTT	CASRSERFSGNTIYF
TRBV6-6	TRBJ1-1	.	.	TGTGCCATCAGTGTGCAGGGTACGAACACTGAAGCTTTCTTT	CAISVQGTNTEAFF
TRBV15	TRBJ2-7	TRBD1	.	TGTGCCACCAGCACCAGGGACAGGGGGTACGAGCAGTACTTC	CATSTRDRGYEQYF
TRBV5-1	TRBJ1-1	TRBD1	.	TGCGCCAGCAGCTCGAGGACAGGGAACACTGAAGCTTTCTTT	CASSSRTGNTEAFF
TRBV6-6	TRBJ2-1	TRBD2	.	TGTGCCAGCAGTTCACTAGCGGGAGGGAATGAGCAGTTCTTC	CASSSLAGGNEQFF
TRBV18	TRBJ1-6	TRBD1	.	TGTGCCAGCTCGCCGGGACAGCACGCGTACTCACCCCTCCACTTT	CASSPGQHAYSPLHF
TRBV19	TRBJ2-1	.	.	TGTGCCAGTCGGACTAACAATGAGCAGTTCTTC	CASRTNNEQFF
TRBV28	TRBJ2-1	.	once	TGTGCCAGCACCATTGAGGGTGAGCAGTTCTTC	CASTIEGEQFF
TRBV5-6	TRBJ2-2	TRBD1	.	TGTGCCAGCAGCTTGAGGGACAGGGACACCGGGGAGCTGTTTTTT	CASSLRDRDTGELFF
TRBV29-1	TRBJ1-1	.	.	TGCAGCGTTGAAGTCGAGGGCGGCACCGAAGCTTTCTTT	CSVEVEGGTEAFF
TRBV7-7	TRBJ2-7	TRBD2	.	TGTGCTAGCAGCTTAGAACGGGGGGTTGACGAGCAGTACTTC	CASSLERGVDEQYF
TRBV5-1	TRBJ2-2	.	.	TGCGCCAGCAGCCTAGGGGGGGCCGGGGAGCTGTTTTTT	CASSLGGAGELFF
TRBV6-5	TRBJ2-7	.	.	TGTGCCAGCAGTTACTCAAGCGGCCTGGGGATAGAGCAGTACTTC	CASSYSSGLGIEQYF
TRBV30	TRBJ2-1	TRBD2	.	TGTGCCTACCTCAAGCCGGGACTAGCGGATACCGAGCAGTTCTTC	CAYLKPGLADTEQFF
TRBV7-9	TRBJ2-1	TRBD2	.	TGTGCCAGCAGCCCAAATCGGGGGGGGTACAATGAGCAGTTCTTC	CASSPNRGGYNEQFF
TRBV19	TRBJ1-2	TRBD1	.	TGTGCCAGTAGTATAGGGACAGGGGGCGAATCGAGCGGCTACACCTTC	CASSIGTGGESSGYTF
TRBV10-1	TRBJ1-6	.	few	TGCGCCAGCAGCGAAACCAGGAACTCACCCCTCCACTTT	CASSETRNSPLHF
TRBV4-1	TRBJ1-1	.	.	TGCGCCAGCAGCCAAGATAAGAGTAACACTGAAGCTTTCTTT	CASSQDKSNTEAFF
TRBV30	TRBJ1-2	.	once	TGTGCCTGGAAAATCAGTAACTATGGCTACACCTTC	CAWKISNYGYTF
TRBV7-9	TRBJ2-4	.	.	TGTGCCAGCAGTGGGCAGGGGAACATTCAGTACTTC	CASSGQGNIQYF
TRBV30	TRBJ1-6	.	.	TGTGCCTGGAGCCACCGTGAACAGGTTCACAATCGCTCACCCCTCCACTTT	CAWSHREQVHNRSPLHF
TRBV4-1	TRBJ2-5	.	.	TGCGCCAGCAGCCCCCAAGAGTGGGAGACCCAGTACTTC	CASSPQEWETQYF
TRBV30	TRBJ1-2	TRBD1	.	TGTGCCTGGAGTGAGGAAAGGGGGCATGGCTACACCTTC	CAWSEERGHGYTF
TRBV29-1	TRBJ2-3	.	.	TGCAGCGGAAACAGGGCTGGCGATACGCAGTATTTT	CSGNRAGDTQYF
TRBV13	TRBJ2-5	.	.	TGTGCCAGCAGCTTAGGACTGTTGGAGACCCAGTACTTC	CASSLGLLETQYF
TRBV7-9	TRBJ2-1	TRBD2	.	TGTGCCAGCAGCGCTCCCCAAGAGCGGGAGGTCCGTAAGCAGTTCTTC	CASSAPQEREVRKQFF